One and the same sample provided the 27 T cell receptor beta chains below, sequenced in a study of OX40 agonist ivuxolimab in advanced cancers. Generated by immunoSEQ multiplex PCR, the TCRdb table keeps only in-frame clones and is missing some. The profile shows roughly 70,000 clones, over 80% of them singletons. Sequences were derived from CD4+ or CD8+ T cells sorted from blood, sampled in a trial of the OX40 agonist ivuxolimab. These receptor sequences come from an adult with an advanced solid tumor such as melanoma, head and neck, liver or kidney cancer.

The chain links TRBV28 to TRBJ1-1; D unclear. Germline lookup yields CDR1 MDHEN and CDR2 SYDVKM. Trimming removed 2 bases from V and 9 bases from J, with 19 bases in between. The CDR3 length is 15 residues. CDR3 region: CASSLTGAKGAKAFF. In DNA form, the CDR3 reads TGTGCCAGCAGTTTAACGGGCGCGAAAGGCGCAAAAGCTTTCTTT.

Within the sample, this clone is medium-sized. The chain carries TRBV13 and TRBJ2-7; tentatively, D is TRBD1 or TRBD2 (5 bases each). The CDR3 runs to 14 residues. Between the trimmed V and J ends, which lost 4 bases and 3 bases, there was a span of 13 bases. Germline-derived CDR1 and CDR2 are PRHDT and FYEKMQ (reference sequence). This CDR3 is CASSSRGRSYEQYF. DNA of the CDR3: TGTGCCAGCAGCTCGAGGGGACGGAGCTACGAGCAGTACTTC.

CDR3 sequence: CASSPTGVYTEAFF. Here the CDR3 DNA reads TGTGCCAGTAGCCCGACAGGAGTGTACACTGAAGCTTTCTTT. This chain joins TRBV19 and TRBJ1-1, with a weak D call TRBD1 (6 bases). V lost 6 bases and J 3 bases, leaving 14 bases between the germline ends. The germline CDR1 and CDR2 sequences are LNHDA and SQIVND (reference sequence). The CDR3 is made up of 14 amino acids.

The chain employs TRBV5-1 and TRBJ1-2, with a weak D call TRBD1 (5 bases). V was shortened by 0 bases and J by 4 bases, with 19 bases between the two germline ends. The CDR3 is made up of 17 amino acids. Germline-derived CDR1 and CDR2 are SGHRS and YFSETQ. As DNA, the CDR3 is TGCGCCAGCAGCTTGGGGGATGGACACGATCGAATCTATGGCTACACCTTC. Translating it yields CASSLGDGHDRIYGYTF. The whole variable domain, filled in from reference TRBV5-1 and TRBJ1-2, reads KAGVTQTPRYLIKTRGQQVTLSCSPISGHRSVSWYQQTPGQGLQFLFEYFSETQRNKGNFPGRFSGRQFSNSRSEMNVSTLELGDSALYLCASSLGDGHDRIYGYTFGSGTRLTVV.

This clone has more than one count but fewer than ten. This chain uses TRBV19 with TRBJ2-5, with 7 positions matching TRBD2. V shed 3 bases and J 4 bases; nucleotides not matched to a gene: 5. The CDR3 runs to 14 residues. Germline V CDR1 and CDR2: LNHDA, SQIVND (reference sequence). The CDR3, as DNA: TGTGCCAGTAGTATTCCGGGACTATCAGAGACCCAGTACTTC. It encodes CASSIPGLSETQYF.

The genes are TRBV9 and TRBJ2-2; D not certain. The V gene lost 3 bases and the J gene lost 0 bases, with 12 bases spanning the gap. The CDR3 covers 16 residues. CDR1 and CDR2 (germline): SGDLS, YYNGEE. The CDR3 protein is CASSARLLANTGELFF. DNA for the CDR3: TGTGCCAGCAGCGCCCGGCTCCTCGCGAACACCGGGGAGCTGTTTTTT.

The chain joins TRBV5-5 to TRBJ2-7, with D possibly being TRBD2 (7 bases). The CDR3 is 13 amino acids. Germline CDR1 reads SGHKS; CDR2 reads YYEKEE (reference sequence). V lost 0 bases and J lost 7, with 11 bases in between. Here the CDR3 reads CASSLARGGEQYF. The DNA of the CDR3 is TGTGCCAGCAGCTTGGCCAGGGGAGGGGAGCAGTACTTC.

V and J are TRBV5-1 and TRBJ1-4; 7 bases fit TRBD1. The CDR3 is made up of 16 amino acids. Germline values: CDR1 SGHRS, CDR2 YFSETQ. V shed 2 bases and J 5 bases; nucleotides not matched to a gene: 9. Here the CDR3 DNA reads TGCGCCAGCAGCTTTACAGGGGCGATGGCGAATGAAAAACTGTTTTTT. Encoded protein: CASSFTGAMANEKLFF.

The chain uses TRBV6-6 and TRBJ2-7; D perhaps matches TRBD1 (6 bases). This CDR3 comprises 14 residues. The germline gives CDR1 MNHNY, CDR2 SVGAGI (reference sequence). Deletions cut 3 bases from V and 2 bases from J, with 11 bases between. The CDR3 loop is CASSYSRGPYEQYF. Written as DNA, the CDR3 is TGTGCCAGCAGTTATTCCAGGGGCCCCTACGAGCAGTACTTC.

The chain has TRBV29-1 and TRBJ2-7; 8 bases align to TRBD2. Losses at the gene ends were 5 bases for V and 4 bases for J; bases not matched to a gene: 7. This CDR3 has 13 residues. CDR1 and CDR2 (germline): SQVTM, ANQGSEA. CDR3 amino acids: CSVRAGVQYEQYF. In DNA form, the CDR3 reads TGCAGCGTTAGAGCGGGAGTTCAATACGAGCAGTACTTC.

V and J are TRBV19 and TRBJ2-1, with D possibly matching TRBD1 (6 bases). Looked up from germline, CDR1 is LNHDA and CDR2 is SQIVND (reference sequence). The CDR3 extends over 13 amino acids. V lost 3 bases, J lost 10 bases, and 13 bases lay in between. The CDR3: CASSMRGQQEQFF. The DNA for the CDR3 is TGTGCCAGTAGTATGAGAGGACAGCAAGAGCAGTTCTTC.

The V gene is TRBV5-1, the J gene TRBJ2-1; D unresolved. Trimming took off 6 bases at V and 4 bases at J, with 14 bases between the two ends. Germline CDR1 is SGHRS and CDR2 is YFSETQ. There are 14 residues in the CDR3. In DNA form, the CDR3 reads TGCGCCAGCAAAGTCGGCGAACCTTACAATGAGCAGTTCTTC. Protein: CASKVGEPYNEQFF.

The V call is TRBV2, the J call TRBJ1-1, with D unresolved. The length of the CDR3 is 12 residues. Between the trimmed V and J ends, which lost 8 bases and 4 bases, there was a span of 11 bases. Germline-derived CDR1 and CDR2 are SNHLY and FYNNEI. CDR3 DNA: TGTGCCAGCGGAGGTGGGCGCACTGAAGCTTTCTTT. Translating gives CASGGGRTEAFF. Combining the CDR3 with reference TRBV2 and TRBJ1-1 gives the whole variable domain EPEVTQTPSHQVTQMGQEVILRCVPISNHLYFYWYRQILGQKVEFLVSFYNNEISEKSEIFDDQFSVERPDGSNFTLKIRSTKLEDSAMYFCASGGGRTEAFFGQGTRLTVV.

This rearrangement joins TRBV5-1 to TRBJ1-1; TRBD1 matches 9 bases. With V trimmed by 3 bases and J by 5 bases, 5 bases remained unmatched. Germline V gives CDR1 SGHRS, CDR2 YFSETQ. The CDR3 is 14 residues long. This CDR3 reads CASSSRDRDTEAFF. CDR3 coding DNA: TGCGCCAGCAGCTCTAGGGACAGGGATACTGAAGCTTTCTTT.

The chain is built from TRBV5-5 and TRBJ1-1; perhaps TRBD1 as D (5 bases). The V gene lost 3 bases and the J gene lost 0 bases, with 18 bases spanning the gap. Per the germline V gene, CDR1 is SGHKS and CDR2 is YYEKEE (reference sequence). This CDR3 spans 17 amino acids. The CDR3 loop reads CASSSIFSDTVNTEAFF. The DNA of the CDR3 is TGTGCCAGCAGCTCCATCTTCTCGGACACGGTGAACACTGAAGCTTTCTTT.

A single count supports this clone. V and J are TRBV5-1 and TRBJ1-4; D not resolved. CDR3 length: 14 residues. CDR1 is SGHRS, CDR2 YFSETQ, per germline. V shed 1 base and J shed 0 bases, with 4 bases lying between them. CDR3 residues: CASSLLATNEKLFF. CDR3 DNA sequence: TGCGCCAGCAGCTTGCTGGCAACTAATGAAAAACTGTTTTTT.

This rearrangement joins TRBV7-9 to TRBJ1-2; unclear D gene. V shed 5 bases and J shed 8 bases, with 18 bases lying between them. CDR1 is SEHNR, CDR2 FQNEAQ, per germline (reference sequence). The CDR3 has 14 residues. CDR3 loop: CASSPAGQFGGYTF. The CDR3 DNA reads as TGTGCCAGCAGCCCTGCCGGGCAATTCGGGGGCTACACCTTC.

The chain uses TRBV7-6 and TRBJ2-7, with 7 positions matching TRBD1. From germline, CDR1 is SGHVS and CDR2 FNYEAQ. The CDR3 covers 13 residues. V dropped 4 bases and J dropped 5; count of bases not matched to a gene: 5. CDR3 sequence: CASSSGGSDEQYF. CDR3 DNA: TGTGCCAGCAGCTCAGGGGGTAGCGACGAGCAGTACTTC.

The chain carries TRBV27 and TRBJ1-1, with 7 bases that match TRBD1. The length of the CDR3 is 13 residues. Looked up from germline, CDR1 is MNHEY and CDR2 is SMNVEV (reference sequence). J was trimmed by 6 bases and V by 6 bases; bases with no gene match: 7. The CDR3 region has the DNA TGTGCCAGCAGGAGACAGGGCCGTGCTGAAGCTTTCTTT. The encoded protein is CASRRQGRAEAFF.

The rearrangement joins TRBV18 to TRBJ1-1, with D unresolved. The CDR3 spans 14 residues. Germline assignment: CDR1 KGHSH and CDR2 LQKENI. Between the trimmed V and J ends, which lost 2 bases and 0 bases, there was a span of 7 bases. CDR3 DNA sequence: TGTGCCAGCTCACCAGGAGGCATGAACACTGAAGCTTTCTTT. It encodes CASSPGGMNTEAFF.

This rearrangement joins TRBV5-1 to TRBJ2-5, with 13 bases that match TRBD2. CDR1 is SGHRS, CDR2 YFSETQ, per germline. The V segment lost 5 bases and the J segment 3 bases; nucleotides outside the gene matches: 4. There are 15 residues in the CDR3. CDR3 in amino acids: CASRRTSGSKETQYF. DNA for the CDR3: TGCGCCAGCAGGAGGACTAGCGGGAGTAAAGAGACCCAGTACTTC.

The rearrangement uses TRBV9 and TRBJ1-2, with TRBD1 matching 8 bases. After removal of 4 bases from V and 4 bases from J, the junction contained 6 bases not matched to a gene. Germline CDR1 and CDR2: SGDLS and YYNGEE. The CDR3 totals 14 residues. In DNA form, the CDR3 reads TGTGCCAGCAGCCCCGGACAGGGTGGCTATGGCTACACCTTC. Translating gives CASSPGQGGYGYTF. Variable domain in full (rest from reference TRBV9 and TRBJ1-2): DSGVTQTPKHLITATGQRVTLRCSPRSGDLSVYWYQQSLDQGLQFLIQYYNGEERAKGNILERFSAQQFPDLHSELNLSSLELGDSALYFCASSPGQGGYGYTFGSGTRLTVV.

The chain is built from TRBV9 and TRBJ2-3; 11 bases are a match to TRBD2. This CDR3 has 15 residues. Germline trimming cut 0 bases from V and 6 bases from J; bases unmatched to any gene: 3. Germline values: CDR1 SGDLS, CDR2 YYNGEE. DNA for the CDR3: TGTGCCAGCAGCGTAGCTAGCGGGAGGTCGGATACGCAGTATTTT. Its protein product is CASSVASGRSDTQYF.

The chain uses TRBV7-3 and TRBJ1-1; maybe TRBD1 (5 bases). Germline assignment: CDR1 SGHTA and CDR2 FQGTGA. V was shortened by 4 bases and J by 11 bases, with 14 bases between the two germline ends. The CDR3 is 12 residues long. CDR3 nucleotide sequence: TGTGCCAGCAGCTCAACATCGGGGCGGGCTTTCTTT. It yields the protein CASSSTSGRAFF.

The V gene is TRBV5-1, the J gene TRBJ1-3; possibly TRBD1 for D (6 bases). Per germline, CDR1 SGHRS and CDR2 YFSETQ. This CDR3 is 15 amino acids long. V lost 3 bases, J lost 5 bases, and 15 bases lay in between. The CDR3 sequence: CASSWSTGSRNTIYF. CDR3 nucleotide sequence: TGCGCCAGCAGCTGGAGTACAGGGAGTAGAAACACCATATATTTT. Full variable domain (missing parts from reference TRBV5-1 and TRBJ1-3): KAGVTQTPRYLIKTRGQQVTLSCSPISGHRSVSWYQQTPGQGLQFLFEYFSETQRNKGNFPGRFSGRQFSNSRSEMNVSTLELGDSALYLCASSWSTGSRNTIYFGEGSWLTVV.

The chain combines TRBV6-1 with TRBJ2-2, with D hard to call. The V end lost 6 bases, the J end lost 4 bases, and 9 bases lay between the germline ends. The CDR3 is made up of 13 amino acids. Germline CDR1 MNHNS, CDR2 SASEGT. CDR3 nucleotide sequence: TGTGCCAGCAGCCTCTTGGGCACCGGGGAGCTGTTTTTT. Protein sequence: CASSLLGTGELFF.

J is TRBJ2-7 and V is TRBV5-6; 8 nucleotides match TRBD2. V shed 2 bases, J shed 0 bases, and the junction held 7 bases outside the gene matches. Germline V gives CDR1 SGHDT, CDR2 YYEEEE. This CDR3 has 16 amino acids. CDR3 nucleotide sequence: TGTGCCAGCAGCTTCCGGTCCGGGAGGGTCTCCTACGAGCAGTACTTC. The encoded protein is CASSFRSGRVSYEQYF.